Listed below are T cell receptor beta chains from one sample, sequenced in a study of post-analysis software for immune sequencing data. MiXCR, run by TCRdb on the PCR reads, gives a single entry per CDR3 protein. The sample holds about 500,000 distinct CDR3 sequences; roughly 45% are singletons and the top ten take about 12%. The sequencing input was blood. All receptors derive from a girl aged 5-17 years with multiple sclerosis. Both conserved end residues are part of each CDR3. A D gene is named only where the DNA matches it firmly. Only part of the rows carry a size: once, few, many, or a class if the clone is expanded.

TRBV7-9	-	TRBJ2-5	-	TGTGCCAGCCGCATGGGGGGCGCAGAGACCCAGTACTTC	CASRMGGAETQYF
TRBV7-7	TRBD2	TRBJ2-1	few	TGTGCTAGCAGCTTAGGACTAGCGACGGATGAGCAGTTCTTC	CASSLGLATDEQFF
TRBV4-1	TRBD2	TRBJ2-3	-	TGCGCCAGCAGTCTACTAGCGGGAAGCGCAGATACGCAGTATTTT	CASSLLAGSADTQYF
TRBV20-1	TRBD1	TRBJ2-3	-	TGCAGTGCTGCTAGGGACAGGGGCACAGATACGCAGTATTTT	CSAARDRGTDTQYF
TRBV7-9	-	TRBJ2-7	-	TGTGCCAGCAGCTTAGACACCGGGCCGAGCTCCTACGAGCAGTACTTC	CASSLDTGPSSYEQYF
TRBV28	TRBD2	TRBJ2-1	-	TGTGCCAGCAGTGCCGGGACTAGCGGGAGGGCCGATGAGCAGTTCTTC	CASSAGTSGRADEQFF
TRBV28	-	TRBJ1-5	-	TGTGCCAGCAGTCCTCAAGACGGAACGCAGCCCCAGCATTTT	CASSPQDGTQPQHF
TRBV28	TRBD2	TRBJ2-5	-	TGTGCCAGCAGTTTAACCCTAACGTCTACTAGCGGGAGGGCTTGGGTAGAGACCCAGTACTTC	CASSLTLTSTSGRAWVETQYF
TRBV5-1	-	TRBJ1-1	-	TGCGCCAGCAGCTGGTCATCCGGGACTGATGAAGCTTTCTTT	CASSWSSGTDEAFF
TRBV30	TRBD2	TRBJ2-1	-	TGTGCCTGGAGTCCGGGACTAGCGGCTTACAATGGGCAGTTCTTC	CAWSPGLAAYNGQFF
TRBV27	-	TRBJ1-1	-	TGTGCCAGCAGCACGACAGAGAACACTGAAGCTTTCTTT	CASSTTENTEAFF
TRBV4-3	-	TRBJ2-3	few	TGCGCCAGCAGCCAAGATGCGCTCGTGGGAACGCAGTATTTT	CASSQDALVGTQYF
TRBV12-3/TRBV12-4	TRBD1	TRBJ2-5	-	TGTGCCAGCAGTTTCTCGGACAGGAAAGAGACCCAGTACTTC	CASSFSDRKETQYF
TRBV12-3/TRBV12-4	-	TRBJ2-1	few	TGTGCCAGCAGTTGGGCGGGGGCGGCGAACAATGAGCAGTTCTTC	CASSWAGAANNEQFF
TRBV20-1	TRBD2	TRBJ2-7	-	TGCAGTGCTAGAGATCAAGCGGGAGGGCCTCATGAGCAGTACTTC	CSARDQAGGPHEQYF
TRBV6-1	TRBD1	TRBJ2-5	few	TGTGCCAGCAGTGAAAGGAGGACGGGACAGGCATGGGGGACCCAGTACTTC	CASSERRTGQAWGTQYF
TRBV7-9	TRBD1	TRBJ1-5	-	TGTGCCAGCAGCCGCGGGACAGCCCGCAATCAGCCCCAGCATTTT	CASSRGTARNQPQHF
TRBV9	TRBD2	TRBJ2-7	-	TGTGCCAGCAGCGCCCTAGCGGGCTTCTCCTACGAGCAGTACTTC	CASSALAGFSYEQYF
TRBV12-3/TRBV12-4	TRBD2	TRBJ2-3	-	TGTGCCAGCAGTTTGTTGAGCGGACTAGCGGGTACCACAGATACGCAGTATTTT	CASSLLSGLAGTTDTQYF
TRBV7-6	-	TRBJ1-1	-	TGTGCCAGCAGCTTAATGCGGGTCCCGGGTCCCATGAACACTGAGGCTTTCTTT	CASSLMRVPGPMNTEAFF
TRBV5-6	-	TRBJ1-5	-	TGTGCCAGCAGCTTGGGACCGAAGGGTAGCGCCCAGCATTTT	CASSLGPKGSAQHF
TRBV29-1	-	TRBJ1-2	few	TGCAGCGTTGAACCAGAAGGACTGTCCAACTATGGCTACACCTTC	CSVEPEGLSNYGYTF
TRBV7-7	-	TRBJ2-5	-	TGTGCTAGCAGCTTAGGTGGGGGACCACAAGAGACCCAGTACTTC	CASSLGGGPQETQYF
TRBV12-3/TRBV12-4	-	TRBJ1-5	few	TGTGCCAGTAGTTTAGGTCGTCTGCTGGATCAGCCCCAGCATTTT	CASSLGRLLDQPQHF
TRBV28	TRBD1	TRBJ2-7	-	TGTGCCATCTCCCACCGGGACAGCTCCTACGAGCAGTACTTC	CAISHRDSSYEQYF
TRBV4-2	TRBD1	TRBJ1-2	-	TGTGCCAGCAGCCAAGGACAGGGACCTTATGGCTACACCTTC	CASSQGQGPYGYTF
TRBV6-6	TRBD1	TRBJ1-2	-	TGTGCCAGCGTCCAAAGGACAGGGGAGTCTGGCTACACCTTC	CASVQRTGESGYTF
TRBV27	-	TRBJ2-1	-	TGTGCCAGCACCACACTAGAGGGCAATGAGCAGTTCTTC	CASTTLEGNEQFF
TRBV4-1	TRBD2	TRBJ2-3	-	TGCGCCAGCAGCCAAGATCTTGCGGGAGCCGCAGATACGCAGTATTTT	CASSQDLAGAADTQYF
TRBV28	TRBD1	TRBJ1-2	-	TGTGCCAGCATCCCTCTCGGGACAGGGAACTATGGCTACACCTTC	CASIPLGTGNYGYTF
TRBV29-1	-	TRBJ2-3	-	TGCAGCGTCCGTGGGGACACAGATACGCAGTATTTT	CSVRGDTDTQYF
TRBV5-1	-	TRBJ2-7	-	TGCGCCAGCAGCCACGAGACGGGAACCTACGAGCAGTACTTC	CASSHETGTYEQYF
TRBV6-5	TRBD2	TRBJ2-5	-	TGTGCCAGCAGTCCCTTAGCGGGAGGGCCAAATGAGCAGTACTTC	CASSPLAGGPNEQYF
TRBV7-2	-	TRBJ2-7	few	TGTGCCAGCAGCTACCCTTTCTCCTACGAGCAGTACTTC	CASSYPFSYEQYF
TRBV18	-	TRBJ1-5	-	TGTGCCAGCTCACCAACAACAGTAACGGGGCCCCAGCATTTT	CASSPTTVTGPQHF
TRBV7-2	TRBD2	TRBJ2-7	-	TGTGCCAGCAGAGTAGGGACTAGCGGGACGTACGAGCAGTACTTC	CASRVGTSGTYEQYF
TRBV7-9	-	TRBJ2-7	-	TGTGCCAGCGCCTCGACGGACTACGAGCAGTACTTC	CASASTDYEQYF
TRBV7-8	TRBD2	TRBJ2-7	-	TGTGCCAGCAGCCTCGCCCTAGCGGGAGGGCTTCTCGGCGAGCAGTACTTC	CASSLALAGGLLGEQYF
TRBV10-3	-	TRBJ2-7	-	TGTGCCACCAGTGATAGGGCAGAGAGCTCCTACGAGCAGTACTTC	CATSDRAESSYEQYF
TRBV20-1	-	TRBJ2-3	-	TGCAGTGCTAGAAAAGGGTTCACAGATACGCAGTATTTT	CSARKGFTDTQYF